This is a list of T cell receptor beta chains from one sample in a study of cytomegalovirus exposure and HLA in healthy donors. Libraries were prepared by immunoSEQ multiplex PCR; TCRdb keeps only in-frame clonotypes and omits some of them. The sample yields some 150,000 clones, around 82% seen once. Source material: PBMCs. Receptors were obtained from a man in his fifties or sixties in good health and CMV-seropositive. Both conserved end residues are part of each CDR3. The D gene is left open where the match is weak. The size field is filled for only some rows; it gives once, few, many or a size class.

TRBJ2-7 | TRBV7-8 | - | - | CASSARDTTHYEQYF | TGTGCCAGCAGCGCCCGGGACACTACCCATTACGAGCAGTACTTC
TRBJ2-2 | TRBV5-1 | - | - | CASSLEGGDTGELFF | TGCGCCAGCAGCTTGGAGGGGGGGGACACCGGGGAGCTGTTTTTT
TRBJ2-3 | TRBV10-3 | - | - | CAISESAVAPADTQYF | TGTGCCATCAGTGAGTCTGCGGTAGCCCCAGCAGATACGCAGTATTTT
TRBJ1-1 | TRBV6-1 | - | many | CASRDGGENTEAFF | TGTGCCAGCAGAGACGGAGGAGAGAACACTGAAGCTTTCTTT
TRBJ1-5 | TRBV2 | - | - | CASSGNRDPNQPQHF | TGTGCCAGCAGTGGGAACAGGGATCCAAATCAGCCCCAGCATTTT
TRBJ2-7 | TRBV7-9 | TRBD1 | - | CASSLPSDRGREQYF | TGTGCCAGCAGCTTACCTTCAGACAGGGGGCGCGAGCAGTACTTC
TRBJ1-1 | TRBV28 | TRBD1 | - | CASSPPGQGAITEAFF | TGTGCCAGCAGTCCCCCGGGGCAGGGGGCGATCACTGAAGCTTTCTTT
TRBJ1-4 | TRBV6-6 | TRBD1 | - | CASSDRGLGEKLFF | TGTGCCAGCAGTGACAGGGGCTTGGGTGAAAAACTGTTTTTT
TRBJ2-5 | TRBV11-1 | - | - | CASSLSRRETQYF | TGTGCCAGCAGCTTATCGCGGCGGGAGACCCAGTACTTC
TRBJ2-5 | TRBV29-1 | TRBD1 | - | CSVDGQGQETQYF | TGCAGCGTGGACGGACAGGGCCAAGAGACCCAGTACTTC
TRBJ2-1 | TRBV4-3 | - | - | CASSQVGGAGPYNEQFF | TGCGCCAGCAGCCAAGTGGGGGGGGCGGGGCCCTACAATGAGCAGTTCTTC
TRBJ2-7 | TRBV19 | TRBD2 | few | CASSILGGRYEQYF | TGTGCCAGTAGTATTCTCGGGGGGAGATACGAGCAGTACTTC
TRBJ2-3 | TRBV28 | - | - | CASRSRLGKSNPGTDTQYF | TGTGCCAGCAGGTCCAGACTAGGGAAATCCAACCCCGGCACAGATACGCAGTATTTT
TRBJ1-6 | TRBV5-1 | - | - | CASSPRDIDNSPLHF | TGCGCCAGCAGCCCCCGGGACATTGATAATTCACCCCTCCACTTT
TRBJ2-3 | TRBV19 | - | - | CASSIQSAGSTDTQYF | TGTGCCAGTAGTATCCAGTCGGCGGGTAGTACAGATACGCAGTATTTT
TRBJ2-7 | TRBV7-2 | - | once | CASSLASSGSYEQYF | TGTGCCAGCAGCTTAGCGAGTAGCGGCTCCTACGAGCAGTACTTC
TRBJ2-3 | TRBV7-9 | TRBD2 | - | CASSASSGGPTDTQYF | TGTGCCAGCAGCGCCTCTAGCGGGGGACCGACAGATACGCAGTATTTT
TRBJ1-1 | TRBV7-3 | TRBD1 | - | CASSLDRDTEAFF | TGTGCCAGCAGCCTTGACAGGGACACTGAAGCTTTCTTT
TRBJ1-1 | TRBV28 | - | - | CASTDTTEAFF | TGTGCCAGCACGGACACAACTGAAGCTTTCTTT
TRBJ1-2 | TRBV28 | - | - | CASSLNSGPNYGYTF | TGTGCCAGCAGTCTTAACTCCGGTCCGAACTATGGCTACACCTTC
TRBJ1-1 | TRBV28 | - | once | CASSLDRISMNTEAFF | TGTGCCAGCAGTCTCGACAGGATTTCTATGAACACTGAAGCTTTCTTT
TRBJ2-1 | TRBV20-1 | - | few | CSALSLNEQFF | TGCAGTGCTTTGTCTCTCAATGAGCAGTTCTTC
TRBJ2-3 | TRBV7-2 | TRBD2 | - | CASSPRTSADTQYF | TGTGCCAGCAGCCCGAGGACTAGCGCAGATACGCAGTATTTT
TRBJ1-5 | TRBV28 | - | - | CASKGEKRNQPQHF | TGTGCCAGCAAGGGGGAAAAGAGGAATCAGCCCCAGCATTTT
TRBJ1-1 | TRBV20-1 | - | - | CSADKTTEAFF | TGCAGTGCTGACAAGACAACTGAAGCTTTCTTT
TRBJ1-1 | TRBV28 | - | - | CASWTVGLETEAFF | TGTGCCAGCTGGACAGTCGGTTTGGAAACTGAAGCTTTCTTT
TRBJ2-3 | TRBV6-1 | - | few | CASRGVGGSADTQYF | TGTGCCAGCCGGGGGGTGGGGGGCAGTGCAGATACGCAGTATTTT
TRBJ1-1 | TRBV5-6 | TRBD1 | few | CASSFIRQGTEAFF | TGTGCCAGCAGCTTCATTCGACAGGGAACTGAAGCTTTCTTT
TRBJ2-7 | TRBV4-1 | - | - | CASSLRVEYEQYF | TGCGCCAGCAGCCTGAGGGTGGAGTACGAGCAGTACTTC
TRBJ2-1 | TRBV6-5 | - | - | CASSYGPTVDEQFF | TGTGCCAGCAGTTATGGTCCTACTGTCGATGAGCAGTTCTTC
TRBJ1-4 | TRBV28 | - | few | CASEKQGPRKLFF | TGTGCCAGCGAAAAGCAGGGCCCACGAAAACTGTTTTTT
TRBJ2-1 | TRBV19 | - | - | CASSIAVGDNEQFF | TGTGCCAGTAGTATAGCGGTGGGAGACAATGAGCAGTTCTTC
TRBJ1-5 | TRBV28 | - | - | CASSLGGGENQPQHF | TGTGCCAGCAGCCTCGGCGGGGGAGAGAATCAGCCCCAGCATTTT
TRBJ1-1 | TRBV6-5 | - | - | CASSYDRPNTEAFF | TGTGCCAGCAGTTACGACAGGCCGAACACTGAAGCTTTCTTT
TRBJ1-4 | TRBV28 | - | - | CASTGTENEKLFF | TGTGCCAGCACCGGGACTGAGAATGAAAAACTGTTTTTT
TRBJ2-3 | TRBV5-1 | - | - | CASNSEGNTQYF | TGCGCCAGCAACTCCGAGGGAAATACGCAGTATTTT
TRBJ1-6 | TRBV5-1 | - | - | CASSLEFGRTNSPLHF | TGCGCCAGCAGCTTGGAGTTCGGGCGGACAAATTCACCCCTCCACTTT
TRBJ1-2 | TRBV4-3 | - | - | CASSQDGQGPGYTF | TGCGCCAGCAGCCAAGATGGGCAGGGTCCCGGCTACACCTTC
TRBJ1-3 | TRBV28 | - | once | CATLDFIGNTIYF | TGTGCCACCTTGGACTTCATTGGAAACACCATATATTTT
TRBJ1-1 | TRBV5-4 | TRBD1 | once | CASSWTGGGDTEAFF | TGTGCCAGCAGCTGGACAGGGGGCGGGGACACTGAAGCTTTCTTT
TRBJ2-3 | TRBV7-2 | TRBD2 | - | CASSSRTSGGTDTQYF | TGTGCCAGCAGCTCCCGGACTAGCGGGGGGACAGATACGCAGTATTTT
TRBJ2-2 | TRBV7-2 | TRBD2 | - | CASSLELAGVDTGELFF | TGTGCCAGCAGCTTAGAGCTAGCGGGAGTAGACACCGGGGAGCTGTTTTTT
TRBJ1-1 | TRBV4-2 | - | - | CASSQGSQGEAFF | TGTGCCAGCAGCCAAGGGTCCCAGGGTGAAGCTTTCTTT
TRBJ1-1 | TRBV28 | TRBD1 | - | CASSPPGQGIAEAFF | TGTGCCAGCAGTCCCCCCGGACAGGGAATCGCTGAAGCTTTCTTT
TRBJ2-2 | TRBV6-1 | TRBD1 | - | CASSESVAGGTGELFF | TGTGCCAGCAGTGAATCTGTAGCAGGGGGAACCGGGGAGCTGTTTTTT
TRBJ2-7 | TRBV27 | TRBD2 | - | CASSLTSGYEQYF | TGTGCCAGCAGTTTAACTAGCGGATACGAGCAGTACTTC
TRBJ1-3 | TRBV29-1 | TRBD1 | - | CSVGGQGYGNTIYF | TGCAGCGTTGGGGGACAGGGTTATGGAAACACCATATATTTT
TRBJ1-5 | TRBV7-6 | - | - | CASSLKQGNQPQHF | TGTGCCAGCAGCTTAAAGCAGGGGAATCAGCCCCAGCATTTT
TRBJ1-3 | TRBV7-9 | TRBD1 | once | CSSSTSGTGNSGNTIYF | TGTTCCAGCAGCACGTCCGGGACAGGCAACTCTGGAAACACCATATATTTT
TRBJ2-2 | TRBV5-8 | TRBD2 | - | CAFKREGTGELFF | TGTGCCTTCAAGCGGGAGGGCACCGGGGAGCTGTTTTTT
TRBJ1-1 | TRBV6-6 | TRBD1 | - | CASRETGGSTEAFF | TGTGCCAGCAGAGAAACAGGGGGCTCCACTGAAGCTTTCTTT
TRBJ2-7 | TRBV7-2 | TRBD1 | - | CASSQTRGLLEQYF | TGTGCCAGCAGCCAAACGAGGGGGCTTCTGGAGCAGTACTTC
TRBJ2-7 | TRBV6-6 | - | - | CASSYIRVRGEQYF | TGTGCCAGCAGTTATATCCGGGTAAGGGGCGAGCAGTACTTC
TRBJ1-3 | TRBV11-2 | - | once | CASSQPGRGNTIYF | TGTGCCAGCAGCCAACCGGGGAGGGGAAACACCATATATTTT
TRBJ2-7 | TRBV28 | TRBD2 | few | CASSFLAGGYEQYF | TGTGCCAGCAGTTTTTTGGCGGGAGGCTACGAGCAGTACTTC
TRBJ2-2 | TRBV2 | TRBD1 | once | CASSEQGAGELFF | TGTGCCAGCAGTGAACAGGGGGCCGGGGAGCTGTTTTTT
TRBJ1-1 | TRBV4-1 | TRBD1 | - | CASSPTGGNEAFF | TGCGCCAGCAGCCCGACAGGGGGGAATGAAGCTTTCTTT
TRBJ2-2 | TRBV7-3 | TRBD2 | - | CASTPSGAQAGGRRTGELFF | TGTGCCAGTACCCCGTCAGGAGCCCAAGCGGGGGGGCGTCGCACCGGGGAGCTGTTTTTT
TRBJ2-7 | TRBV28 | - | many | CASSAGIHEQYF | TGTGCCAGCAGCGCAGGGATCCACGAGCAGTACTTC